This TCR beta chain was obtained from a study of blood T cell repertoires in COVID-19. Whole-study context: Nucleic acid was either cDNA or gDNA, and it came from T cells, B-cell-depleted T cells, or PBMCs.

This clone was counted a few times. V was shortened by 4 bases and J by 4 bases, with 15 bases between the two germline ends. Per germline, CDR1 KGHDR and CDR2 SFDVKD. There are 15 residues in the CDR3. As handled by the study authors: Scientists estimated how many nucleated cells there were by amplifying reference gene primers. Measured with immunoSEQ multiplex PCR; TCRdb has only the in-frame clones, and not every one. V, J and clone size are taken as reported in that table, and D and trimming were inferred from the DNA itself. The data show a few hundred thousand clones, less than 85% seen once. The sequence derives from a woman aged 80 or over with acute or convalescent COVID-19. Sequencing was performed on peripheral blood. The V gene is TRBV24-1, the J gene TRBJ1-2; tentative D call: TRBD1 (6 bases). Here the CDR3 DNA reads TGTGCCACCAGTGACCCTAAATTAGGGGGCTATGGCTACACCTTC. It is translated as CATSDPKLGGYGYTF.